This TCR beta chain was profiled in a study of beta chain features in type 1 diabetes. Whole-study context: The samples had about 100,000,000 sorted cells examined in all.

V was clipped by 3 bases and J by 1 base, with 9 bases between them. The germline V gene encodes CDR1 SSHAT and CDR2 FNYEAQ (reference sequence). The CDR3 runs 14 residues. Study-wide results and limits: Individuals with type 1 diabetes displayed fewer insertions and more deletions at VDJ junctions. In every one of the four CD4+ subsets, TCRB CDR3s were moderately but significantly shorter in Type 1 diabetes patients.

In regard to this clone: Its antigen is as yet unknown.

The sequenced template was cDNA made from the entire isolated RNA. Repertoires were generated with immunoSEQ multiplex PCR, while TCRdb's copy carries only in-frame clones and drops some. The sample yields about 650,000 clones, around an eighth seen once. The sequence was obtained from a man under 40 with type 1 diabetes. The sequenced sample consisted of naive CD4+ T cells from blood. This sequence joins TRBV7-7 and TRBJ2-5; possibly TRBD1 or TRBD2 for D (5 bases each). CDR3 DNA sequence: TGTGCCAGCAGCTTCTCAGGGACCCAAGAGACCCAGTACTTC. It translates to CASSFSGTQETQYF.